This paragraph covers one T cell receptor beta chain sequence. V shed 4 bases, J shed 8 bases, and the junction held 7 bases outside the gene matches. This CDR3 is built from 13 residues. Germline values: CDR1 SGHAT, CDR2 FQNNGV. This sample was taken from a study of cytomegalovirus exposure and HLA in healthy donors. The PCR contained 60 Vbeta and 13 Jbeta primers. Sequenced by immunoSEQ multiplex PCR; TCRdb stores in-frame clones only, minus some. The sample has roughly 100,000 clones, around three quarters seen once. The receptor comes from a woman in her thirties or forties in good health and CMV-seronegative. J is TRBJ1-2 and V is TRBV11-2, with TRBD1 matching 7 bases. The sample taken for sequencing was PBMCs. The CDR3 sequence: CASSSTGVHGYTF. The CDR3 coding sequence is TGTGCCAGCAGCTCTACAGGGGTTCACGGCTACACCTTC.